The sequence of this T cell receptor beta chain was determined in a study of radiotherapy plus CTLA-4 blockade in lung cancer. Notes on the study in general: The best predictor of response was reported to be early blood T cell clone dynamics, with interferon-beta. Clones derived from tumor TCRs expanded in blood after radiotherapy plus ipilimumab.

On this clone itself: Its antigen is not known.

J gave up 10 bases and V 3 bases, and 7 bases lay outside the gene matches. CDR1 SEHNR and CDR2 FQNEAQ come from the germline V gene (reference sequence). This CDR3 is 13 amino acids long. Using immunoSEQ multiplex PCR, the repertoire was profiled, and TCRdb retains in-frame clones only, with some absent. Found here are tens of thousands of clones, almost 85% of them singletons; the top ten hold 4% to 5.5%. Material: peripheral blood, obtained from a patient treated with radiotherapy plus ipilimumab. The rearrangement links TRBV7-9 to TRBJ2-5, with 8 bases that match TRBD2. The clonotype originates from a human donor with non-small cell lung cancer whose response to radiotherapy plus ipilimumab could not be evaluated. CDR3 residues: CASSFGLAADQYF. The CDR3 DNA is TGTGCCAGCAGCTTTGGACTAGCAGCGGACCAGTACTTC.